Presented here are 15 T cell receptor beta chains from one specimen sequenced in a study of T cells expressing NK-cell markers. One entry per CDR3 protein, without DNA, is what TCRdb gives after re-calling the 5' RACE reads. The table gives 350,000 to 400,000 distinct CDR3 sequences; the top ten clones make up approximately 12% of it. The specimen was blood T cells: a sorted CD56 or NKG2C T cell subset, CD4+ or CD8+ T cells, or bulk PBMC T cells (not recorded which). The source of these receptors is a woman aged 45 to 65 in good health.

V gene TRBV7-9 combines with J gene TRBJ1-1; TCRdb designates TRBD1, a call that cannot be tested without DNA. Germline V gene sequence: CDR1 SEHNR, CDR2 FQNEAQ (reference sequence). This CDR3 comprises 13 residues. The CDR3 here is CASSFRQSSEAFF.

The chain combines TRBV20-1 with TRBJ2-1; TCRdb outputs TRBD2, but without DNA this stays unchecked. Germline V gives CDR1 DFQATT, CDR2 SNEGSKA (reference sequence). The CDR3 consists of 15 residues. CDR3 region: CSAKDASGRRDEQFF.

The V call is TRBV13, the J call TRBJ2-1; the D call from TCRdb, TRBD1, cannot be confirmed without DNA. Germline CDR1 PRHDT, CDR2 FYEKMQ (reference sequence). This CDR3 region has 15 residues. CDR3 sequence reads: CASSFTGSIENEQFF.

CDR3 loop: CASSLAQGAGTEAFF. The chain has TRBV12-3 or TRBV12-4 and TRBJ1-1; TCRdb's D gene call, TRBD1, goes unchecked for lack of DNA. The CDR3 runs 15 residues.

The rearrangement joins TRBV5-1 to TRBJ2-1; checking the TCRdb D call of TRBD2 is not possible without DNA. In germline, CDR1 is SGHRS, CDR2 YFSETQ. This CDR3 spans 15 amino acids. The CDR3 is CASSPRTSLILEQFF.

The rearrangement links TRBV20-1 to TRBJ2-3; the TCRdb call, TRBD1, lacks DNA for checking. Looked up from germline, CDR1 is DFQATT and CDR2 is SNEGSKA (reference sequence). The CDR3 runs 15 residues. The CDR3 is CSARDRTGYPDTQYF.

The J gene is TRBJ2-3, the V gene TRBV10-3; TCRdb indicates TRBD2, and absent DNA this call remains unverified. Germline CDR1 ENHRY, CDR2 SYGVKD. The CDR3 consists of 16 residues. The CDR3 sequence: CAISHGLAGETDTQYF.

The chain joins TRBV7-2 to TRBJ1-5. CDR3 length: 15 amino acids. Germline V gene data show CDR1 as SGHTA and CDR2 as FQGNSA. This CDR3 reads CASSLGDYSNQPQHF.

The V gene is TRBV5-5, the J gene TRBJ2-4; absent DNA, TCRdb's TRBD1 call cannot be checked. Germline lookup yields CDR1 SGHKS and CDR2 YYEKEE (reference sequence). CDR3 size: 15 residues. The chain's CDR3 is CASSLVKGQLNIQYF. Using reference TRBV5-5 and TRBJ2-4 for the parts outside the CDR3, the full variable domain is DAGVTQSPTHLIKTRGQQVTLRCSPISGHKSVSWYQQVLGQGPQFIFQYYEKEERGRGNFPDRFSARQFPNYSSELNVNALLLGDSALYLCASSLVKGQLNIQYFGAGTRLSVL.

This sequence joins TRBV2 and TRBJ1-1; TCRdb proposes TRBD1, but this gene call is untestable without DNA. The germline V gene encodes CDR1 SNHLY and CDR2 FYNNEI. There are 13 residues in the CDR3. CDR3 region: CASGPDVDTEAFF.

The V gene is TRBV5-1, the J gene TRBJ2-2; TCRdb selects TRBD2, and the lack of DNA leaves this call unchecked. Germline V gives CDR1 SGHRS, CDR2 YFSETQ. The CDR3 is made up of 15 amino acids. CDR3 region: CASTMTSGNTGELFF.

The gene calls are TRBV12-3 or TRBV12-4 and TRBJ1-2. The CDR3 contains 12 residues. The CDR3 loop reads CASSLGENGYTF.

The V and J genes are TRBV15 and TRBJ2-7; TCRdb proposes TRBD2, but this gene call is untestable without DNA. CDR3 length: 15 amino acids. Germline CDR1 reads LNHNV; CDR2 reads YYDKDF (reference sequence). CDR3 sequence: CATSRERGETYEQYF.

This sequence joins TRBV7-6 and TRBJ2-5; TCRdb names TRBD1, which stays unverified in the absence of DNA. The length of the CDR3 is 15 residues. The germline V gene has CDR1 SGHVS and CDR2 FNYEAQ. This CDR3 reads CASSLEGGAMETQYF.

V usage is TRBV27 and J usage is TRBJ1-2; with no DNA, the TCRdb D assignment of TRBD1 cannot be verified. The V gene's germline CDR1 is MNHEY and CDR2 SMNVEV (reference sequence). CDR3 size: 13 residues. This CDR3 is CASAYRDRGGYTF.